This paragraph reports one TCR beta chain. Its antigen is not identified. CDR3 size: 15 residues. V was pared by 3 bases and J by 8 bases, with 15 bases between. CDR1 and CDR2 from the germline V gene are SGHNT and YYREEE (reference sequence). The sample comes from a study of radiotherapy plus CTLA-4 blockade in lung cancer. Study at large: Objective responses occurred in roughly 20% of patients; about 32% had disease control.

Study-level findings and limits: Radiotherapy was combined with ipilimumab, and tumor-derived TCR clones then expanded in blood.

Clones were sequenced by immunoSEQ multiplex PCR, and TCRdb holds only the in-frame ones, with some missing. The sample consists of tens of thousands of clones, around 82% of them appearing once. The source of this sequence is a human donor with non-small cell lung cancer who had stable disease on radiotherapy plus ipilimumab. The rearrangement joins TRBV5-4 to TRBJ1-6; D perhaps matches TRBD1 (6 bases). Sequenced material: peripheral blood, taken from a patient treated with radiotherapy plus ipilimumab. CDR3 coding DNA: TGTGCCAGCAGCTCCACACAGGGTGTCGATTCACCCCTCCACTTT. Its protein is CASSSTQGVDSPLHF.